The T cell receptor (beta chain) described here comes from a study of CD8+ T cells in alopecia areata. Study background: Tofacitinib ran for 6 to 18 months before 6 months off drug.

After isolation, RNA underwent reverse transcription to generate cDNA as the sequencing template. Using immunoSEQ multiplex PCR, the repertoire was profiled, and TCRdb retains in-frame clones only, with some absent. The sample records some 160,000 clones, roughly 65% being singletons. CDR1 MGHDK and CDR2 SYGVNS come from the germline V gene. The CDR3 covers 12 residues. V shed 4 bases and J shed 4 bases, with 7 bases lying between them. Points from the study as a whole: Patients shared TCRs less clearly than mice did, possibly for HLA-related reasons. Clonality exceeded that of normal scalp in lesional scalp, most notably in alopecia totalis/universalis.

A word on this clone: Antigen: not known.

Sample treatment: oral pan-JAK inhibitor, 5-10 mg twice daily. Sorting of PBMCs yielded the CD4+ and CD8+ T cells. The starting material was CD4+ T cells sorted from blood, obtained at week 4, from a patient treated with tofacitinib. The rearrangement uses TRBV25-1 and TRBJ1-1; D is uncertain. This TCR was sampled from a human donor with alopecia areata. CDR3 nucleotides: TGTGCCAGCAGTGTCCCCGGCACTGAAGCTTTCTTT. Its translation is CASSVPGTEAFF. The variable domain in full, completed from reference TRBV25-1 and TRBJ1-1, reads EADIYQTPRYLVIGTGKKITLECSQTMGHDKMYWYQQDPGMELHLIHYSYGVNSTEKGDLSSESTVSRIRTEHFPLTLESARPSHTSQYLCASSVPGTEAFFGQGTRLTVV.